A selection of T cell receptor beta chains follows, all from one sample in a study of blood T cell repertoires in COVID-19. Profiled with immunoSEQ multiplex PCR; TCRdb holds only in-frame clones, not every one. The repertoire holds some 50,000 clones, around 79% seen once, with around a fifth in the top ten. What was sequenced was peripheral blood. Receptors originate from a human donor with active or convalescent COVID-19. The donor label of this sample is uncertain. Both conserved end residues are part of each CDR3. A D gene is named only where the DNA matches it firmly. Size tells how often a clone was seen (once, few, many) or the class of an expanded clone, and some rows leave it out.

V gene: TRBV10-2; clone size: NA; J gene: TRBJ1-5; D gene: NA; CDR3 DNA: TGCGCCAGCAGTGAGACCTCCGGGAACAATCAGCCCCAGCATTTT; CDR3 protein: CASSETSGNNQPQHF
V gene: TRBV24-1; clone size: NA; J gene: TRBJ2-3; D gene: NA; CDR3 DNA: TGTGCCACCAGTGAACGGGACATTACAGATACGCAGTATTTT; CDR3 protein: CATSERDITDTQYF
V gene: TRBV7-2; clone size: once; J gene: TRBJ1-2; D gene: TRBD1; CDR3 DNA: TGTGCCAGCAGCACGGCAGGGGGAACCCCCTATGGCTACACCTTC; CDR3 protein: CASSTAGGTPYGYTF
V gene: TRBV5-4; clone size: once; J gene: TRBJ2-2; D gene: TRBD2; CDR3 DNA: TGTGCCAGCACACCTACTAGCGGGGGGACGGGCGGGGAGCTGTTTTTT; CDR3 protein: CASTPTSGGTGGELFF
V gene: TRBV7-9; clone size: NA; J gene: TRBJ2-1; D gene: NA; CDR3 DNA: TGTGCCAGCAGCTTAGTTCCAGGGATAAAGAACAATGAGCAGTTCTTC; CDR3 protein: CASSLVPGIKNNEQFF
V gene: TRBV6-5; clone size: NA; J gene: TRBJ2-7; D gene: TRBD2; CDR3 DNA: TGTGCCAGCGGAATCACGGGAGGTTCCTTCGAGCAGTACTTC; CDR3 protein: CASGITGGSFEQYF
V gene: TRBV6-2/TRBV6-3; clone size: NA; J gene: TRBJ2-7; D gene: TRBD2; CDR3 DNA: TGTGCCAGCAGTTCCCCAAGCGGGGCCCCCTCCTACGAGCAGTACTTC; CDR3 protein: CASSSPSGAPSYEQYF
V gene: TRBV19; clone size: NA; J gene: TRBJ2-1; D gene: TRBD2; CDR3 DNA: TGTGCCAGTAGTACACTAGCGGGAGACCGCCCCAATGAGCAGTTCTTC; CDR3 protein: CASSTLAGDRPNEQFF
V gene: TRBV15; clone size: NA; J gene: TRBJ1-2; D gene: NA; CDR3 DNA: TGTGCCACCAGCAGGGACTTAAACTATGGCTACACCTTC; CDR3 protein: CATSRDLNYGYTF
V gene: TRBV2; clone size: NA; J gene: TRBJ2-7; D gene: TRBD1; CDR3 DNA: TGTGCCAGCATTATAGACAGGGCCTACGAGCAGTACTTC; CDR3 protein: CASIIDRAYEQYF
V gene: TRBV5-8; clone size: few; J gene: TRBJ1-1; D gene: NA; CDR3 DNA: TGTGCCAGCAGCTACGTCGTGCAGGGGACGACTGAAGCTTTCTTT; CDR3 protein: CASSYVVQGTTEAFF
V gene: TRBV29-1; clone size: NA; J gene: TRBJ2-1; D gene: NA; CDR3 DNA: TGCAGCGTTGCTCAGGGGATTAGGGAGCAGTTCTTC; CDR3 protein: CSVAQGIREQFF
V gene: TRBV14; clone size: few; J gene: TRBJ2-7; D gene: NA; CDR3 DNA: TGTGCCAGCAGCTTAGGGGCGGCCTACGAGCAGTACTTC; CDR3 protein: CASSLGAAYEQYF
V gene: TRBV27; clone size: few; J gene: TRBJ2-5; D gene: TRBD2; CDR3 DNA: TGTGCCAGCAGTCCTACCCGGACTAGCCGAGAGACCCAGTACTTC; CDR3 protein: CASSPTRTSRETQYF
V gene: TRBV4-1; clone size: NA; J gene: TRBJ2-5; D gene: TRBD2; CDR3 DNA: TGCGCCAGCAGCCAACCTAGCGGGAGGGAGACCCAGTACTTC; CDR3 protein: CASSQPSGRETQYF
V gene: TRBV9; clone size: NA; J gene: TRBJ2-3; D gene: TRBD2; CDR3 DNA: TGTGCCAGCAGCGACACACCAGCGGGAGGGCCGGCAGATACGCAGTATTTT; CDR3 protein: CASSDTPAGGPADTQYF
V gene: TRBV4-2; clone size: NA; J gene: TRBJ1-2; D gene: NA; CDR3 DNA: TGTGCCAGCAGCCAAGAACAGAGGGCCGCGTTAGAGGTGGGCTACACCTTC; CDR3 protein: CASSQEQRAALEVGYTF
V gene: TRBV4-3; clone size: NA; J gene: TRBJ2-7; D gene: NA; CDR3 DNA: TGCGCCAGCAGCCAAGAGGGAGAGTACGAGCAGTACTTC; CDR3 protein: CASSQEGEYEQYF
V gene: TRBV28; clone size: NA; J gene: TRBJ1-2; D gene: TRBD1; CDR3 DNA: TGTGCCAGCAGTTTACCGGGGACAGGGGGCGCAGATGGCTACACCTTC; CDR3 protein: CASSLPGTGGADGYTF
V gene: TRBV5-4; clone size: NA; J gene: TRBJ2-6; D gene: TRBD1; CDR3 DNA: TGTGCCAGCAGTCCCGGGACAGGGGGCACAGGGGCCAACGTCCTGACTTTC; CDR3 protein: CASSPGTGGTGANVLTF
V gene: TRBV4-1; clone size: NA; J gene: TRBJ2-5; D gene: NA; CDR3 DNA: TGCGCCAGCAGCCAAGCGGGGGGCCGAGAGACCCAGTACTTC; CDR3 protein: CASSQAGGRETQYF
V gene: TRBV3-1/TRBV3-2; clone size: NA; J gene: TRBJ2-5; D gene: NA; CDR3 DNA: TGTGCCAGCAGCCGACTCTCACCGAGTGAGACCCAGTACTTC; CDR3 protein: CASSRLSPSETQYF
V gene: TRBV30; clone size: NA; J gene: TRBJ2-1; D gene: TRBD2; CDR3 DNA: TGTGCCTGGGGGATTCTAGCGGGAATAAATGAGCAGTTCTTC; CDR3 protein: CAWGILAGINEQFF
V gene: TRBV19; clone size: once; J gene: TRBJ2-7; D gene: NA; CDR3 DNA: TGTGCCAGTAGTATAACAGGACATTCCTTAGAGCAGTACTTC; CDR3 protein: CASSITGHSLEQYF
V gene: TRBV7-9; clone size: NA; J gene: TRBJ2-7; D gene: TRBD2; CDR3 DNA: TGTGCCAGCAGCTTAGGGGAGGGACTAGCGGACTACTTC; CDR3 protein: CASSLGEGLADYF
V gene: TRBV5-1; clone size: NA; J gene: TRBJ2-7; D gene: NA; CDR3 DNA: TGCGCCAGCAGCTCCGGGGTGACCTACGAGCAGTACTTC; CDR3 protein: CASSSGVTYEQYF
V gene: TRBV21-1; clone size: NA; J gene: TRBJ1-5; D gene: NA; CDR3 DNA: TGTGCCAGCAGCAAGACAGGGGGAGAGAGCAATCAGCCCCAGCATTTT; CDR3 protein: CASSKTGGESNQPQHF
V gene: TRBV5-5; clone size: NA; J gene: TRBJ1-5; D gene: NA; CDR3 DNA: TGTGCCAGCAGCTTGGCCGGTTATAGCAATCAGCCCCAGCATTTT; CDR3 protein: CASSLAGYSNQPQHF
V gene: TRBV7-9; clone size: few; J gene: TRBJ2-7; D gene: TRBD1; CDR3 DNA: TGTGCCAGCAGCCACAGACAGGGAGTCCACGAGCAGTACTTC; CDR3 protein: CASSHRQGVHEQYF
V gene: TRBV9; clone size: NA; J gene: TRBJ2-1; D gene: NA; CDR3 DNA: TGTGCCAGCAGCGGGGGGCTAGCGGTTTCCTACAATGAGCAGTTCTTC; CDR3 protein: CASSGGLAVSYNEQFF
V gene: TRBV10-2; clone size: NA; J gene: TRBJ2-7; D gene: NA; CDR3 DNA: TGCGCCAGCGGCGCGGGCAAAGAGCAGTACTTC; CDR3 protein: CASGAGKEQYF
V gene: TRBV20-1; clone size: NA; J gene: TRBJ1-5; D gene: NA; CDR3 DNA: TGCAGTGCTAGTCCCCCGGGAAAGTTTAGCAATCAGCCCCAGCATTTT; CDR3 protein: CSASPPGKFSNQPQHF
V gene: TRBV2; clone size: NA; J gene: TRBJ1-5; D gene: NA; CDR3 DNA: TGTGCCAGCAGTGTGGAGGGGAATCAGCCCCAGCATTTT; CDR3 protein: CASSVEGNQPQHF
V gene: TRBV27; clone size: NA; J gene: TRBJ2-1; D gene: TRBD2; CDR3 DNA: TGTGCCAGCAGTTCGCCGGGACTAGCGAGCTCCTACAATGAGCAGTTCTTC; CDR3 protein: CASSSPGLASSYNEQFF
V gene: TRBV19; clone size: NA; J gene: TRBJ2-2; D gene: TRBD2; CDR3 DNA: TGTGCCAGTAGGGAACTAGCGGGGAAAGGGGAGCTGTTTTTT; CDR3 protein: CASRELAGKGELFF
V gene: TRBV28; clone size: few; J gene: TRBJ1-5; D gene: NA; CDR3 DNA: TGTGCCAGCAGACGCGGTATTACAGGAGCCAGCAATCAGCCCCAGCATTTT; CDR3 protein: CASRRGITGASNQPQHF
V gene: TRBV10-3; clone size: NA; J gene: TRBJ2-1; D gene: NA; CDR3 DNA: TGTGCCATCAGTGAGCCACCCGGGAATGAGCAGTTCTTC; CDR3 protein: CAISEPPGNEQFF
V gene: TRBV3-1/TRBV3-2; clone size: NA; J gene: TRBJ1-4; D gene: TRBD1; CDR3 DNA: TGTGCCAGCAGCCAAACCAGGGGGCAGGCTAATGAAAAACTGTTTTTT; CDR3 protein: CASSQTRGQANEKLFF
V gene: TRBV7-3; clone size: large; J gene: TRBJ2-7; D gene: TRBD1; CDR3 DNA: TGTGCCAGCAGCTTCGGACAGGGGGAAGGTGACGAGCAGTACTTC; CDR3 protein: CASSFGQGEGDEQYF
V gene: TRBV27; clone size: NA; J gene: TRBJ1-6; D gene: NA; CDR3 DNA: TGTGCCAGCAGTGACCCTGGGTCAGGCGTTTCGATCCTCCACTTT; CDR3 protein: CASSDPGSGVSILHF
V gene: TRBV7-2; clone size: NA; J gene: TRBJ2-1; D gene: TRBD1; CDR3 DNA: TGTGCCAGCAGCTCGATGGGACAGGCTCATGAGCAGTTCTTC; CDR3 protein: CASSSMGQAHEQFF
V gene: TRBV19; clone size: NA; J gene: TRBJ2-1; D gene: TRBD2; CDR3 DNA: TGTGCCAGTAGCCAGGGGACTAGCCACAATGAGCAGTTCTTC; CDR3 protein: CASSQGTSHNEQFF
V gene: TRBV6-5; clone size: few; J gene: TRBJ1-5; D gene: NA; CDR3 DNA: TGTGCCAGCAGTTTCAATAGCAATCAGCCCCAGCATTTT; CDR3 protein: CASSFNSNQPQHF
V gene: TRBV9; clone size: few; J gene: TRBJ1-5; D gene: TRBD1; CDR3 DNA: TGTGCCAGCAGCGCGACAGGGGGCAATCAGCCCCAGCATTTT; CDR3 protein: CASSATGGNQPQHF
V gene: TRBV9; clone size: NA; J gene: TRBJ1-1; D gene: TRBD1; CDR3 DNA: TGTGCCAGCAGCTCATCAGGGGGCCTCTCGAACACTGAAGCTTTCTTT; CDR3 protein: CASSSSGGLSNTEAFF
V gene: TRBV3-1/TRBV3-2; clone size: NA; J gene: TRBJ2-3; D gene: NA; CDR3 DNA: TGTGCCAGCAGCCGTTCGGTAGGAGGTACGCAGTATTTT; CDR3 protein: CASSRSVGGTQYF
V gene: TRBV11-2; clone size: NA; J gene: TRBJ2-2; D gene: NA; CDR3 DNA: TGTGCCAGCAGACAGGGAGGGCGGGATGAGTCCGGGGAGCTGTTTTTT; CDR3 protein: CASRQGGRDESGELFF
V gene: TRBV18; clone size: few; J gene: TRBJ1-5; D gene: TRBD1; CDR3 DNA: TGTGCCAGCTCACCGACAGGGAATCAGCCCCAGCATTTT; CDR3 protein: CASSPTGNQPQHF
V gene: TRBV11-2; clone size: NA; J gene: TRBJ1-2; D gene: TRBD1; CDR3 DNA: TGTGCCAGCAGCTTGGACCGGGACAGGGTATTCTATGGCTACACCTTC; CDR3 protein: CASSLDRDRVFYGYTF
V gene: TRBV28; clone size: NA; J gene: TRBJ2-7; D gene: TRBD1; CDR3 DNA: TGTGCCAGCACAGGACAGGGGACCAGGTACGAGCAGTACTTC; CDR3 protein: CASTGQGTRYEQYF
V gene: TRBV19; clone size: NA; J gene: TRBJ2-5; D gene: NA; CDR3 DNA: TGTGCCAGTAGTATGTCGGACTTAGGGAAGACCCAGTACTTC; CDR3 protein: CASSMSDLGKTQYF
V gene: TRBV7-3; clone size: few; J gene: TRBJ2-1; D gene: TRBD2; CDR3 DNA: TGTGCCAGCAGCCCCGGGACTAGCGAATACAATGAGCAGTTCTTC; CDR3 protein: CASSPGTSEYNEQFF
V gene: TRBV28; clone size: NA; J gene: TRBJ1-5; D gene: TRBD1; CDR3 DNA: TGTGCCAGCTGGACAGGCACAAGTCAGCCCCAGCATTTT; CDR3 protein: CASWTGTSQPQHF
V gene: TRBV4-1; clone size: NA; J gene: TRBJ2-7; D gene: NA; CDR3 DNA: TGCGCCAGCAGCCTCAACTCCTACGAGCAGTACTTC; CDR3 protein: CASSLNSYEQYF
V gene: TRBV3-1/TRBV3-2; clone size: NA; J gene: TRBJ2-1; D gene: NA; CDR3 DNA: TGTGCCAGCAGCCAAGTGGCTAGCCCCCTTAGGAATGAGCAGTTCTTC; CDR3 protein: CASSQVASPLRNEQFF
V gene: TRBV7-3; clone size: NA; J gene: TRBJ2-1; D gene: TRBD2; CDR3 DNA: TGTGCCAGCAGCTTAGGGGCGGCTAGCGGGGCCCATGAGCAGTTCTTC; CDR3 protein: CASSLGAASGAHEQFF
V gene: TRBV30; clone size: NA; J gene: TRBJ1-5; D gene: NA; CDR3 DNA: TGTGCCTGGAGCCACACCGGGAGGGCCCAGCCCCAGCATTTT; CDR3 protein: CAWSHTGRAQPQHF
V gene: TRBV28; clone size: few; J gene: TRBJ1-1; D gene: NA; CDR3 DNA: TGTGCCAGCACTCCTCCCATGGGGGGTGGTCTTGGGGCTTTCTTT; CDR3 protein: CASTPPMGGGLGAFF
V gene: TRBV5-6; clone size: NA; J gene: TRBJ1-1; D gene: TRBD1; CDR3 DNA: TGTGCCAGCACAGGGGGGCGCACTGAAGCTTTCTTT; CDR3 protein: CASTGGRTEAFF
V gene: TRBV30; clone size: NA; J gene: TRBJ1-2; D gene: NA; CDR3 DNA: TGTGCCTGGAGTACAGGTCCATCCTTGTATGGCTACACCTTC; CDR3 protein: CAWSTGPSLYGYTF